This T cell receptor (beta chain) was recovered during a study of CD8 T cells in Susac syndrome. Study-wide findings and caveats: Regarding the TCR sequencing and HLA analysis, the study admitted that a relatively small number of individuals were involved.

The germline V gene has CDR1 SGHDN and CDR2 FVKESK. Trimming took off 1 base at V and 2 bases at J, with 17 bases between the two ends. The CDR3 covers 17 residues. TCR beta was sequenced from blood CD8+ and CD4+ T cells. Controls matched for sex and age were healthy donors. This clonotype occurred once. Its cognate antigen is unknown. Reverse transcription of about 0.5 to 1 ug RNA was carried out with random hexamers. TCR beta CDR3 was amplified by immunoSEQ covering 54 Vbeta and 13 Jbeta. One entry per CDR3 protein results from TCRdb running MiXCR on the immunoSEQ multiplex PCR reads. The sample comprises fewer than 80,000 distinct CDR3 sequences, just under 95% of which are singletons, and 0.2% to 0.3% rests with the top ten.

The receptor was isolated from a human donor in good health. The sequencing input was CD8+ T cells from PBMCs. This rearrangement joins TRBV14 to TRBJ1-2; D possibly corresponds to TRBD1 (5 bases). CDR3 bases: TGTGCCAGCAGCCAAGTTTCTAGTGGGACGGCGAACTATGGCTACACCTTC. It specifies CASSQVSSGTANYGYTF.